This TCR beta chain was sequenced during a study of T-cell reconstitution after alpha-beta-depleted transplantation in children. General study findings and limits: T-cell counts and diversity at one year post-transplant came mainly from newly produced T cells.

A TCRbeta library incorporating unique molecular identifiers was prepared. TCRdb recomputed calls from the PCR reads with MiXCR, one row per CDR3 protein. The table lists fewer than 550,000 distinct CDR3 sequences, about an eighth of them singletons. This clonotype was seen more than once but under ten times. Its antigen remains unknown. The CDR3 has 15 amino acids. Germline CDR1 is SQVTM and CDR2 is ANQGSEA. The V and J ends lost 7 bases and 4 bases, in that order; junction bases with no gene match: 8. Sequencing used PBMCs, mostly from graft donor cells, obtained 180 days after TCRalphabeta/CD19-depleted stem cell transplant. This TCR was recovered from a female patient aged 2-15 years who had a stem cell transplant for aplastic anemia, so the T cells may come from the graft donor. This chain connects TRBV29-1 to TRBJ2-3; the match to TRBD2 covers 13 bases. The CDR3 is CSAPPGLAGSDTQYF. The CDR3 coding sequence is TGCAGCGCCCCTCCGGGACTAGCGGGGTCAGATACGCAGTATTTT.